The 18 T cell receptor beta chains in this list originate from one sample, sequenced in a study of blood T cell repertoires in COVID-19. Assay: immunoSEQ multiplex PCR; the TCRdb copy retains only in-frame clones and omits some. The table lists roughly 80,000 clones, about four fifths of them singletons, with 9% to 10% in the top ten. The sample consisted of peripheral blood. These TCRs come from a human donor in a cohort sampled during active COVID-19.

The chain links TRBV29-1 to TRBJ1-1, with a tentative D call TRBD1 (6 bases). The CDR3 covers 14 residues. V lost 7 bases, J lost 4 bases, and 19 bases lay in between. Germline CDR1 and CDR2: SQVTM and ANQGSEA. The CDR3 here is CSGCRNRVVTEAFF. The CDR3, as DNA: TGCAGCGGTTGCCGGAACAGGGTCGTCACTGAAGCTTTCTTT.

This chain joins TRBV7-3 and TRBJ1-2; 11 bases match TRBD1. V was pared by 3 bases and J by 1 base, with 7 bases of the junction left unmatched. The CDR3 length is 17 residues. The germline CDR1 and CDR2 sequences are SGHTA and FQGTGA. The CDR3 loop reads CASSLGTGGFNNYGYTF. The CDR3 bases are TGTGCCAGCAGCTTGGGGACAGGGGGTTTTAATAACTATGGCTACACCTTC. Full variable domain (rest looked up from reference TRBV7-3 and TRBJ1-2): GAGVSQTPSNKVTEKGKYVELRCDPISGHTALYWYRQSLGQGPEFLIYFQGTGAADDSGLPNDRFFAVRPEGSVSTLKIQRTERGDSAVYLCASSLGTGGFNNYGYTFGSGTRLTVV.

This sequence joins TRBV28 and TRBJ2-6; TRBD1 matches at 8 bases. There are 15 residues in the CDR3. Germline V CDR1 and CDR2: MDHEN, SYDVKM. V shed 6 bases, J shed 2 bases, and the junction held 3 bases outside the gene matches. The CDR3 nucleotides are TGTGCCAGCAGGGAACAGGGGGCTGGGGCCAACGTCCTGACTTTC. Residues: CASREQGAGANVLTF.

The V gene is TRBV5-1, the J gene TRBJ2-7; TRBD1 agrees at 7 bases. This CDR3 has 15 residues. With V trimmed by 3 bases and J by 5 bases, 11 bases remained unmatched. Germline V lookup: CDR1 SGHRS, CDR2 YFSETQ. CDR3 sequence reads: CASSSGQVRNHEQYF. The CDR3 nucleotides read TGCGCCAGCAGCTCAGGACAGGTGAGAAACCACGAGCAGTACTTC. Looking up the rest from reference TRBV5-1 and TRBJ2-7 gives the full variable domain: KAGVTQTPRYLIKTRGQQVTLSCSPISGHRSVSWYQQTPGQGLQFLFEYFSETQRNKGNFPGRFSGRQFSNSRSEMNVSTLELGDSALYLCASSSGQVRNHEQYFGPGTRLTVT.

This chain uses TRBV3-1 (or the pseudogene TRBV3-2) with TRBJ2-5; D is possibly TRBD2 (5 bases). Trimming shortened V by 1 base and J by 5 bases, and 11 bases separated the two germline ends. This CDR3 is 14 amino acids long. Germline CDR1 reads LGHDT; CDR2 reads YNNKEL (reference sequence). The CDR3: CASSQGGGGETQYF. The CDR3 DNA reads as TGTGCCAGCAGCCAAGGAGGAGGTGGCGAGACCCAGTACTTC.

V gene TRBV5-1 combines with J gene TRBJ2-5; 8 positions match TRBD2. The CDR3 has 14 residues. V was clipped by 4 bases and J by 4 bases; unmatched bases: 6. Germline V CDR1 and CDR2: SGHRS, YFSETQ. CDR3 nucleotides: TGCGCCAGCAGCCCCTTTCGGGAGGGAGAGACCCAGTACTTC. Encoded protein: CASSPFREGETQYF.

This chain links TRBV28 with TRBJ2-3; D perhaps matches TRBD2 (6 bases). Trimming removed 5 bases at V and 0 bases at J, with 21 bases between. The CDR3 totals 18 residues. Germline-derived CDR1 and CDR2 are MDHEN and SYDVKM. The CDR3 reads CASSLPLSVAASTDTQYF. The CDR3 DNA is TGTGCCAGCAGTCTCCCCCTATCGGTAGCGGCTAGCACAGATACGCAGTATTTT.

The chain links TRBV6-5 to TRBJ1-2; 9 nucleotides line up with TRBD1. Germline V gene sequence: CDR1 MNHEY, CDR2 SVGAGI. This CDR3 region has 13 residues. Trimming removed 6 bases from V and 7 bases from J; junction bases left unmatched: 6. The DNA for the CDR3 is TGTGCCAGCAGCGCGGACAGGGGAGGTGGCTACACCTTC. Protein: CASSADRGGGYTF.

This chain uses TRBV4-2 with TRBJ2-1; 11 bases map to TRBD1. CDR3 size: 16 residues. CDR1 and CDR2 (germline): LGHNA, YNFKEQ. V lost 4 bases to trimming and J lost 7 bases; unmatched junction nucleotides: 9. CDR3 loop: CASSLGTGGGPNEQFF. The CDR3 DNA follows: TGTGCCAGCAGCCTCGGGACAGGGGGTGGCCCGAATGAGCAGTTCTTC.

The V gene is TRBV5-4, the J gene TRBJ2-2; D is possibly TRBD1 (6 bases). Looked up from germline, CDR1 is SGHNT and CDR2 is YYREEE (reference sequence). V was pared by 9 bases and J by 1 base, with 19 bases between. The CDR3 has 16 amino acids. CDR3 coding DNA: TGTGCCACCTCGCCCGCTCCAGGGGAGAACACCGGGGAGCTGTTTTTT. It specifies CATSPAPGENTGELFF.

V usage is TRBV5-1 and J usage is TRBJ2-3; 11 positions match TRBD2. V was clipped by 0 bases and J by 3 bases; unmatched bases: 3. The CDR3 is 16 amino acids. Per the germline V gene, CDR1 is SGHRS and CDR2 is YFSETQ. Here the CDR3 reads CASSLGSGGATDTQYF. As DNA, the CDR3 is TGCGCCAGCAGCTTGGGTAGCGGGGGGGCAACAGATACGCAGTATTTT.

The table lists this clone with a few counts. The CDR3: CASSPRGVGGSPLHF. The CDR3 DNA is TGTGCCAGCAGCCCTCGAGGGGTGGGAGGTTCACCCCTCCACTTT. The V call is TRBV3-1 (or the pseudogene TRBV3-2), the J call TRBJ1-6, with D perhaps TRBD1 (5 bases). Germline values: CDR1 LGHDT, CDR2 YNNKEL (reference sequence). V gave up 4 bases and J gave up 9 bases, with 16 bases separating them. CDR3 length equals 15 residues.

A few counts support this clone. This chain joins TRBV29-1 and TRBJ2-7; D is undetermined. The germline gives CDR1 SQVTM, CDR2 ANQGSEA. The CDR3 runs to 12 residues. The CDR3 loop reads CTPRRVSYEQYF. In DNA form, the CDR3 reads TGCACCCCCCGGAGAGTCTCCTACGAGCAGTACTTC.

V and J are TRBV24-1 and TRBJ2-5; D is possibly TRBD2 (7 bases). V gave up 3 bases and J gave up 4 bases, with 14 bases separating them. CDR1 is KGHDR and CDR2 is SFDVKD in the germline V gene. The CDR3 extends over 15 amino acids. The CDR3 loop is CATSDIGRGGETQYF. CDR3 sequence (DNA): TGTGCCACCAGTGATATAGGAAGGGGGGGAGAGACCCAGTACTTC.

V is TRBV13 and J is TRBJ2-4; a weak D match, TRBD1 (6 bases). CDR3 length: 16 amino acids. Per germline, CDR1 PRHDT and CDR2 FYEKMQ (reference sequence). V lost 6 bases, J lost 1 base, and 16 bases lay in between. The CDR3 DNA sequence: TGTGCCAGCAGTTACACCGGGACATGGGCCAAAAACATTCAGTACTTC. This encodes CASSYTGTWAKNIQYF.

The CDR3 here is CASSLGTGSNQPQHF. CDR3 sequence (DNA): TGTGCCAGCAGCCTCGGGACAGGTAGCAATCAGCCCCAGCATTTT. This chain connects TRBV5-6 to TRBJ1-5; 8 bases agree with TRBD1. Per germline, CDR1 SGHDT and CDR2 YYEEEE. V was clipped by 4 bases and J by 0 bases; unmatched bases: 3. CDR3 length: 15 amino acids. Full variable domain (outside the CDR3, taken from reference TRBV5-6 and TRBJ1-5): DAGVTQSPTHLIKTRGQQVTLRCSPKSGHDTVSWYQQALGQGPQFIFQYYEEEERQRGNFPDRFSGHQFPNYSSELNVNALLLGDSALYLCASSLGTGSNQPQHFGDGTRLSIL.

The chain carries TRBV5-1 and TRBJ2-5; D gene unclear. Trimming pared 4 bases from V and 4 bases from J, leaving 11 bases between. In germline, CDR1 is SGHRS, CDR2 YFSETQ. CDR3 size: 13 residues. The CDR3 loop reads CASSQQFLETQYF. In nucleotides, the CDR3 is TGCGCCAGCAGCCAACAGTTTTTAGAGACCCAGTACTTC.

The chain combines TRBV7-6 with TRBJ2-2; D ambiguous. The V end was cut by 2 bases, the J end by 7 bases, with 8 bases between. CDR1 is SGHVS, CDR2 FNYEAQ, per germline. The length of the CDR3 is 13 residues. In DNA, the CDR3 is TGTGCCAGCAGCTTACAGGCCTTCGGGGAGCTGTTTTTT. Amino acid sequence: CASSLQAFGELFF.